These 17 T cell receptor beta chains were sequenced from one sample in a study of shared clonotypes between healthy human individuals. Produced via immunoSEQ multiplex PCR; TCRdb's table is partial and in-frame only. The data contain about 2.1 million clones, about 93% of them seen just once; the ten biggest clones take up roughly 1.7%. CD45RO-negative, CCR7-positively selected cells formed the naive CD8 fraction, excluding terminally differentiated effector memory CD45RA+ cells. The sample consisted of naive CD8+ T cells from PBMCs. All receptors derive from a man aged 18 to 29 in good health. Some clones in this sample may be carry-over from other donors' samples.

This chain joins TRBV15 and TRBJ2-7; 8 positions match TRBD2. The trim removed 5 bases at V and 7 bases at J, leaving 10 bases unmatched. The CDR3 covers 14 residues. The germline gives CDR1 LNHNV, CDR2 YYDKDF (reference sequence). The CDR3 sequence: CATSDTKAGEEQYF. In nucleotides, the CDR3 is TGTGCCACCAGCGATACGAAAGCGGGAGAGGAGCAGTACTTC. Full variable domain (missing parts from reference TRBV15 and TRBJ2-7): DAMVIQNPRYQVTQFGKPVTLSCSQTLNHNVMYWYQQKSSQAPKLLFHYYDKDFNNEADTPDNFQSRRPNTSFCFLDIRSPGLGDTAMYLCATSDTKAGEEQYFGPGTRLTVT.

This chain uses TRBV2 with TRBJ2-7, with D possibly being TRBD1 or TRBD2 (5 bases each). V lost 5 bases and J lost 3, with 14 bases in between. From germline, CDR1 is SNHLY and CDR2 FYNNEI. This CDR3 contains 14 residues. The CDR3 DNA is TGTGCCAGCAGTCCGGGACGGCGAGGCTACGAGCAGTACTTC. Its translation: CASSPGRRGYEQYF.

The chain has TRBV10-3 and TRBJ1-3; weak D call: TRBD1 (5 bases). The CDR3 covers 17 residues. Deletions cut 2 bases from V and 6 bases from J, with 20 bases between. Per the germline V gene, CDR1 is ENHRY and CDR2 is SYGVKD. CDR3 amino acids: CAISETVGRQGTNTIYF. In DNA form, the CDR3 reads TGTGCCATCAGTGAGACAGTCGGTCGGCAGGGTACAAACACCATATATTTT.

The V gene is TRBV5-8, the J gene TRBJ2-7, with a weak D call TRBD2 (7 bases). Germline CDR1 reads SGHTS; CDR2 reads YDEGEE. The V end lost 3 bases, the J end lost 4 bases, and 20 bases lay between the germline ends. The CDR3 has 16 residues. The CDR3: CASSSRRGASPYEQYF. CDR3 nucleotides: TGTGCCAGCAGCTCTAGACGGGGGGCTAGCCCTTACGAGCAGTACTTC.

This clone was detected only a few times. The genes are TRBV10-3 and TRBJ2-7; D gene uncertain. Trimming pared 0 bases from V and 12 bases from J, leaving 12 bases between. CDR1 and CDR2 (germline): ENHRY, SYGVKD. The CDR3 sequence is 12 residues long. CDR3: CAISESLAFAYF. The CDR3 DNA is TGTGCCATCAGTGAGTCGCTGGCTTTTGCGTACTTC.

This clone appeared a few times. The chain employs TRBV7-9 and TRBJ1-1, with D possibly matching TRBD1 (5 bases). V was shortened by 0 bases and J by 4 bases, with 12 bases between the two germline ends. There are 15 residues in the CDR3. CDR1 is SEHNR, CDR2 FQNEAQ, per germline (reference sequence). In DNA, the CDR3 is TGTGCCAGCAGCTTAGCTTGGGGGGGTAGCACTGAAGCTTTCTTT. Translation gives CASSLAWGGSTEAFF.

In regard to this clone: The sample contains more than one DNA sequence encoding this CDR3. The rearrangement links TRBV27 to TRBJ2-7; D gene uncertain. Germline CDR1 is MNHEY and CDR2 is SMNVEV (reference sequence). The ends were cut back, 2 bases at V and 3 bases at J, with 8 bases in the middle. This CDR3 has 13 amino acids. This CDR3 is CASSLGSGYEQYF. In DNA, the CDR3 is TGTGCCAGCAGTTTAGGGTCAGGCTACGAGCAGTACTTC.

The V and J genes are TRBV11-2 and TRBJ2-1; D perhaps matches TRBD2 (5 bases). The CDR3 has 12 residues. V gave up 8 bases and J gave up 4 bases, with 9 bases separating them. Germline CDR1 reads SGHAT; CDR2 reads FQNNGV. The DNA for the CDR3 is TGTGCCAGCCTAAGCGGATACAATGAGCAGTTCTTC. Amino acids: CASLSGYNEQFF.

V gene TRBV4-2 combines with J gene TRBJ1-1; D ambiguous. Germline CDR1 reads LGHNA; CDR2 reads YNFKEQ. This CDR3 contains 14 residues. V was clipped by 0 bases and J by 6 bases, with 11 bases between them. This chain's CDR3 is CASSQDQVEAEAFF. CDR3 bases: TGTGCCAGCAGCCAAGATCAGGTAGAGGCTGAAGCTTTCTTT.

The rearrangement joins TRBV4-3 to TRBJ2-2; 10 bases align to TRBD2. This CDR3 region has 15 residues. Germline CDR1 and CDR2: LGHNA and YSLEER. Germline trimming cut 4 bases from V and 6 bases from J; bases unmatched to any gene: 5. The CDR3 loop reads CASSLAGGWPGELFF. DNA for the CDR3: TGCGCCAGCAGCCTAGCGGGAGGATGGCCCGGGGAGCTGTTTTTT.

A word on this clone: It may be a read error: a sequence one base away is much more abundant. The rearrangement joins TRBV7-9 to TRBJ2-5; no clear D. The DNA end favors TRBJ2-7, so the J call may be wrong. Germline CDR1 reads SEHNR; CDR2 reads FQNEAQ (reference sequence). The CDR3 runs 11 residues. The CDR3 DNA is TGTGCCAGCAGCTCCGCCTACGAGCAGTACTTC. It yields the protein CASSSAYEQYF.

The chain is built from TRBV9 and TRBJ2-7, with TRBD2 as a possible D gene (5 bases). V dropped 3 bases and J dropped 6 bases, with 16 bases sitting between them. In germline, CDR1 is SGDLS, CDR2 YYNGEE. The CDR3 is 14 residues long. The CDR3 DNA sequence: TGTGCCAGCAGCGCTACTAGTTACTCTACCGAGCAGTACTTC. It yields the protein CASSATSYSTEQYF.

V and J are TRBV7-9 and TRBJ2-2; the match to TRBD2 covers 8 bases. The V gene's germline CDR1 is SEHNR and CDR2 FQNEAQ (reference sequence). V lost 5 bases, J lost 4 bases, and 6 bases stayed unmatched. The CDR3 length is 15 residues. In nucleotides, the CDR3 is TGTGCCAGCAGCGGGACTAGTAGGGGCACCGGGGAGCTGTTTTTT. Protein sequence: CASSGTSRGTGELFF.

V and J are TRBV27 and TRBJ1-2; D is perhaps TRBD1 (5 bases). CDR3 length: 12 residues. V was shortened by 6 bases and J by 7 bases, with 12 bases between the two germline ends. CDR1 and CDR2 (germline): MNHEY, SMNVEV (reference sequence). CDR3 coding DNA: TGTGCCAGCAGCAACGTCGGGGGTGGCTACACCTTC. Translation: CASSNVGGGYTF.

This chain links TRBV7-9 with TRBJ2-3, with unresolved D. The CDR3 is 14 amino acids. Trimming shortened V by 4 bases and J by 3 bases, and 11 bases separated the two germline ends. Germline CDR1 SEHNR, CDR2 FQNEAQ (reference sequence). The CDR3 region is CASSYYGRTDTQYF. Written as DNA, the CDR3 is TGTGCCAGCAGCTACTATGGTAGGACAGATACGCAGTATTTT. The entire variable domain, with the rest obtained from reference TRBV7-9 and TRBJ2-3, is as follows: DTGVSQNPRHKITKRGQNVTFRCDPISEHNRLYWYRQTLGQGPEFLTYFQNEAQLEKSRLLSDRFSAERPKGSFSTLEIQRTEQGDSAMYLCASSYYGRTDTQYFGPGTRLTVL.

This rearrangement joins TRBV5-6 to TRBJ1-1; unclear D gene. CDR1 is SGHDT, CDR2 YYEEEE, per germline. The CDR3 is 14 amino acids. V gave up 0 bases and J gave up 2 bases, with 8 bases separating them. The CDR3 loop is CASSLVGFNTEAFF. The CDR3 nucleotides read TGTGCCAGCAGCTTGGTCGGGTTCAACACTGAAGCTTTCTTT.

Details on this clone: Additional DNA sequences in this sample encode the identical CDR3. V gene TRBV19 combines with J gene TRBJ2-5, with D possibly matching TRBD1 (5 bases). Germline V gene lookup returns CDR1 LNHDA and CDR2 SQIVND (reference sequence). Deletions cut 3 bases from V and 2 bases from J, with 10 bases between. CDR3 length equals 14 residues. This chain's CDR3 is CASSIGALQETQYF. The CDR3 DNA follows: TGTGCCAGTAGTATTGGGGCATTACAAGAGACCCAGTACTTC.